The sequence of this T cell receptor beta chain was determined in a study of cytomegalovirus exposure and HLA in healthy donors. Study conclusions and caveats: For most TCR sequences rarity was the rule, although some public TCRs occurred in many donors. Indistinguishability led to the exclusion of some V segments, TRBV6-2 and TRBV6-3 included. A later analysis linked a missense variant in DCLRE1C to the trimming of TCR beta V and J genes.

Details on this clone: Its antigen is unidentified.

Germline V lookup: CDR1 MNHEY, CDR2 SVGAGI. CDR3 length equals 15 residues. The germline V and J ends were trimmed by 5 bases and 7 bases, with 15 bases remaining between them. Amplification used 60 Vbeta primers and 13 Jbeta primers. TCRdb keeps only in-frame clones here, not all; method: immunoSEQ multiplex PCR. Of approximately 290,000 clones listed, roughly 80% are singletons. V and J are TRBV6-5 and TRBJ1-6; TRBD1 is a possible D gene (6 bases). Sequencing was carried out using PBMCs. The receptor was isolated from a girl aged 2-15 years in good health and CMV-seronegative. DNA of the CDR3: TGTGCCAGCAGTCCGAGGGGGGGGACAAATTCACCCCTCCACTTT. This codes for CASSPRGGTNSPLHF.